The sequence of this T cell receptor (beta chain) was determined in a study of T-cell memory formation after mild COVID-19. This clonotype came up many times. TCRdb processed the 5' RACE reads anew with MiXCR; each CDR3 protein has one entry. The repertoire holds 130,000 to 150,000 distinct CDR3 sequences, with about 6.1% as singletons. CDR1 and CDR2 from the germline V gene are SGHTA and FQGNSA. This CDR3 contains 16 residues. V shed 5 bases, J shed 3 bases, and the junction held 10 bases outside the gene matches. The specimen was PBMCs or a T cell subset sorted from them (not recorded which). V gene TRBV7-2 combines with J gene TRBJ2-7; 10 bases align to TRBD2. This TCR derives from an adult woman who had mild COVID-19 (a few samples of this study predate the infection). Cell type and time point are not known. The CDR3 nucleotides are TGTGCCAGCAGCGCTGCTAGCGGGGGCCGCATCTACGAGCAGTACTTC. Protein sequence: CASSAASGGRIYEQYF.